This TCR beta chain was identified during a study of T cells expressing NK-cell markers. From the 5' RACE reads, TCRdb lists one entry per CDR3 protein and no DNA. The sample's table shows 400,000 to 550,000 distinct CDR3 sequences. The CDR3 totals 16 residues. Germline V gene lookup returns CDR1 SEHNR and CDR2 FQNEAQ (reference sequence). The receptor's source is a woman between 18 and 69 years old in good health. Sequencing was done on a sample of blood T cells: a sorted CD56 or NKG2C T cell subset, CD4+ or CD8+ T cells, or bulk PBMC T cells (not recorded which). The rearrangement uses TRBV7-9 and TRBJ2-1; the TRBD1 assignment by TCRdb is unverifiable without DNA. The chain's CDR3 is CASSPTGGSSYNEQFF.